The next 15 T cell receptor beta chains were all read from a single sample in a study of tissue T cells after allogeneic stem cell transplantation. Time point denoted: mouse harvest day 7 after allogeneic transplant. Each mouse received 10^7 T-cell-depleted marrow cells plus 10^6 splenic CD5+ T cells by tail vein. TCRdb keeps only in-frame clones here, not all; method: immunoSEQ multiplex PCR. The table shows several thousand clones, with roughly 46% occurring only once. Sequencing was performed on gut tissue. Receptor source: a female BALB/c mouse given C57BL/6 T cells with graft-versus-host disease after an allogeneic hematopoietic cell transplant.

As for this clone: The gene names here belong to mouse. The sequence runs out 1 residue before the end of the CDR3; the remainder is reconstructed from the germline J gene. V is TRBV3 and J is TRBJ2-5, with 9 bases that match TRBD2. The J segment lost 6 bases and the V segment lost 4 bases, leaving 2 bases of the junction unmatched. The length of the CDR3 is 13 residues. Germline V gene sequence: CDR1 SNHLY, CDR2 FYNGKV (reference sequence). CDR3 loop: CASSSTGGDTQYF. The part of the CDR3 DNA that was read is TGTGCCAGCAGCTCGACTGGGGGCGACACCCAGTAC. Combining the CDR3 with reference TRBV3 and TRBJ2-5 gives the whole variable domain GPKVLQIPSHQIIDMGQMVTLNCDPVSNHLYFYWYKQILGQQMEFLVNFYNGKVMEKSKLFKDQFSVERPDGSYFTLKIQPTALEDSAVYFCASSSTGGDTQYFGPGTRLLVL.

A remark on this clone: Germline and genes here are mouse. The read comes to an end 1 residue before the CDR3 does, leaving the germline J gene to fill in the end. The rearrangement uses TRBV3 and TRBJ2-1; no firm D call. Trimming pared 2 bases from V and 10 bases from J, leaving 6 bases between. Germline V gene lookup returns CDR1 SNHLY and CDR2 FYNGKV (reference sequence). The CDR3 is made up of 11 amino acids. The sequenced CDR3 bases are TGTGCCAGCAGCTTAACACAGGAGCAGTTC. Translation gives CASSLTQEQF. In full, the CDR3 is CASSLTQEQFF.

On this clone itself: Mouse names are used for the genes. Partial CDR3 DNA: TGTGCCAGCAGCCTGGACAGGGGAAACACAGAAGTCTTC. As protein: CASSLDRGNTEVF. In full, the CDR3 reads CASSLDRGNTEVFF. The chain joins TRBV26 to TRBJ1-1, with 9 bases fitting TRBD1. The CDR3 end lies 1 residue beyond the end of the read and is filled in from the germline J gene. Germline assignment: CDR1 KGHPV and CDR2 FQNQEV (reference sequence). V lost 6 bases, J lost 1 base, and 3 bases stayed unmatched. There are 14 residues in the CDR3.

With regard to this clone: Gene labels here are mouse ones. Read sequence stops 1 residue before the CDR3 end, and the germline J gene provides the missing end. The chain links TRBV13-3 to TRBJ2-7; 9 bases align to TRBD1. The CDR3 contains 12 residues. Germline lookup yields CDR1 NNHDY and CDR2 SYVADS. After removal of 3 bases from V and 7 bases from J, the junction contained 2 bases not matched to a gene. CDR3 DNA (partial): TGTGCCAGCAGTGCCGGGACAGGGGAACAGTAC. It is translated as CASSAGTGEQY. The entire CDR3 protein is CASSAGTGEQYF.

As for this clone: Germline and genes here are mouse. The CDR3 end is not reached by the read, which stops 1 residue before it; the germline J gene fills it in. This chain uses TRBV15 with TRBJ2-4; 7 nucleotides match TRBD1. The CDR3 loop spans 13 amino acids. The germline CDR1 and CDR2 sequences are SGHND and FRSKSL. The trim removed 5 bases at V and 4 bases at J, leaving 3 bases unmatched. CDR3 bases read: TGTGCCAGCAGTCGGGACAGAAAAAACACCTTGTAC. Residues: CASSRDRKNTLY. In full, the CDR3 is CASSRDRKNTLYF.

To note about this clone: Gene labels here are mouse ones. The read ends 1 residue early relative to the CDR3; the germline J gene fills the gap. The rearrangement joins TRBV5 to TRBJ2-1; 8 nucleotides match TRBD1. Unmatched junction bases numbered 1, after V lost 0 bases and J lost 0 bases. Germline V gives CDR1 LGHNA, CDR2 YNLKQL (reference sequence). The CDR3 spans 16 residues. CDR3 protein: CASSQEQGVNYAEQFF. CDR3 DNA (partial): TGTGCCAGCAGCCAAGAACAGGGGGTTAACTATGCTGAGCAGTTC.

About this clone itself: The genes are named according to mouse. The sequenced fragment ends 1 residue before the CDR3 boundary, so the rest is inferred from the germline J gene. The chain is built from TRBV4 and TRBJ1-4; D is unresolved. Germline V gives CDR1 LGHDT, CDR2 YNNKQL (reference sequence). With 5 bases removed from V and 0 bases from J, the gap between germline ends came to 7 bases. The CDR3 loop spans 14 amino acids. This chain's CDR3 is CASSRMISNERLFF. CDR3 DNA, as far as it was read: TGTGCCAGCAGCCGGATGATTTCCAACGAAAGATTATTT. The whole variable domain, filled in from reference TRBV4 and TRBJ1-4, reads ETAVFQTPNYHVTQVGNEVSFNCKQTLGHDTMYWYKQDSKKLLKIMFSYNNKQLIVNETVPRRFSPQSSDKAHLNLRIKSVEPEDSAVYLCASSRMISNERLFFGHGTKLSVL.

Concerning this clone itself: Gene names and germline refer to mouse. CDR3 bases read: TGTGCCAGCAGAAGAGGGACAGGGGGCACAGAAGTCTTC. As protein: CASRRGTGGTEVF. The full CDR3 is CASRRGTGGTEVFF. The V and J genes are TRBV3 and TRBJ1-1; 11 bases line up with TRBD1. Sequencing ends 1 residue short of the CDR3 end; the germline J gene provides the rest. V shed 6 bases, J shed 4 bases, and the junction held 4 bases outside the gene matches. This CDR3 spans 14 amino acids. Germline V CDR1 and CDR2: SNHLY, FYNGKV (reference sequence).

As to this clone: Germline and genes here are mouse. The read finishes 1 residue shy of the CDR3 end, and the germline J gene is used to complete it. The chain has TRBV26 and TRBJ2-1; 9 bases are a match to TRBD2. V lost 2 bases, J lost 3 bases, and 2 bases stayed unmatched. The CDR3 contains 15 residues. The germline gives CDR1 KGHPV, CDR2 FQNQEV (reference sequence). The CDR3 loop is CASSLGWGGYAEQFF. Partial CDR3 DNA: TGTGCCAGCAGTCTGGGCTGGGGGGGCTATGCTGAGCAGTTC.

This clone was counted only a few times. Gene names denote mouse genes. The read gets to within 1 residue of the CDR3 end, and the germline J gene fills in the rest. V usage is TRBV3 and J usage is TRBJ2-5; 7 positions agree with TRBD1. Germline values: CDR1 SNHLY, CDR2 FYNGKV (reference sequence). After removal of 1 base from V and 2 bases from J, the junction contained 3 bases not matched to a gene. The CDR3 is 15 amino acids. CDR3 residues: CASSLEGQFQDTQYF. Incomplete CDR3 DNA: TGTGCCAGCAGCTTAGAGGGACAGTTCCAAGACACCCAGTAC.

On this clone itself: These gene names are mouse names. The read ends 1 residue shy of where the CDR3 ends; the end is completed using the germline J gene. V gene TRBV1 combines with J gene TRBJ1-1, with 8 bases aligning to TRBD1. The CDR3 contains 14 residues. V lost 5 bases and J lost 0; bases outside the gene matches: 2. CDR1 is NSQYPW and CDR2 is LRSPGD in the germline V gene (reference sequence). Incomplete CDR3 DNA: TGCACCTGCAGTAGGGGACAGGCAAACACAGAAGTCTTC. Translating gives CTCSRGQANTEVF. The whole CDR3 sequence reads CTCSRGQANTEVFF.

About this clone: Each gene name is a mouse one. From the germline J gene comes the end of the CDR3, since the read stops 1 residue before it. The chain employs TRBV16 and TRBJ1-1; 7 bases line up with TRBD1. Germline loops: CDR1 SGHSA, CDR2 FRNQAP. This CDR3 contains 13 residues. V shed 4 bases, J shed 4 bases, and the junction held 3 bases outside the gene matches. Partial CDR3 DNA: TGTGCAAGCAGCTCACAGGGGTCCACAGAAGTCTTC. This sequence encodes CASSSQGSTEVF. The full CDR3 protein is CASSSQGSTEVFF.

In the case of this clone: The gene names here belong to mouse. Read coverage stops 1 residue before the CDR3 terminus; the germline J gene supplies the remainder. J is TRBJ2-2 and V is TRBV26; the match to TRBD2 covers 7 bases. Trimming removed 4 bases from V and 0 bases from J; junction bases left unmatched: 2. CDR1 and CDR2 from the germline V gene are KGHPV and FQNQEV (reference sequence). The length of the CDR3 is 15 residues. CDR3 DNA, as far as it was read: TGTGCCAGCAGTCCGACTGGGTCAAACACCGGGCAGCTCTAC. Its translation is CASSPTGSNTGQLY. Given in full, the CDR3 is CASSPTGSNTGQLYF.

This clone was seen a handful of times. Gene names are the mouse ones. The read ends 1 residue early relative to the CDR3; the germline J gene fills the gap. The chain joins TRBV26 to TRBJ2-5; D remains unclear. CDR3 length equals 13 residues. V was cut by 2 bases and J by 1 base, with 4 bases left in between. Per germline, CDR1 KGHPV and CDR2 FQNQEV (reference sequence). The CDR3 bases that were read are TGTGCCAGCAGTCTGATGGACCAAGACACCCAGTAC. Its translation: CASSLMDQDTQY. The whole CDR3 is CASSLMDQDTQYF.

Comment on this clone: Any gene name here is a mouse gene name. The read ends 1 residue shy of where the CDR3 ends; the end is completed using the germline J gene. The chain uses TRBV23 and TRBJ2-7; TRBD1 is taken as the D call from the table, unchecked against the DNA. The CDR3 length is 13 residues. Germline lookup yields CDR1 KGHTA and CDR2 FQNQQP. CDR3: CSSRDSLSYEQYF. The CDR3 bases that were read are TGCTCCAGCAGAGACAGCCTCTCCTATGAACAGTAC.